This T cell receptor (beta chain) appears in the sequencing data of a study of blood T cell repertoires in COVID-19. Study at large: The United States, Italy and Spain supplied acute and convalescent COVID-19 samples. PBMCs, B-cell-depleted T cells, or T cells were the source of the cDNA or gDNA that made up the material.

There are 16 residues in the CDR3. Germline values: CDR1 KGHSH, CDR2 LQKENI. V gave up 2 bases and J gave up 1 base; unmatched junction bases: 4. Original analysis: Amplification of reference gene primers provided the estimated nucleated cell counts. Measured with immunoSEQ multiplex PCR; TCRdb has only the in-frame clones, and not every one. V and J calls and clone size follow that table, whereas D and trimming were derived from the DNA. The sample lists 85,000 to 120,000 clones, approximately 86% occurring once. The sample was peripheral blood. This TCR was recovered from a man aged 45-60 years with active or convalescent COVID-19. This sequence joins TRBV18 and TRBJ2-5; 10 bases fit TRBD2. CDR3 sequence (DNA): TGTGCCAGCTCACCAGGAGCGGGGGGGCTCCAAGAGACCCAGTACTTC. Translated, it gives CASSPGAGGLQETQYF.